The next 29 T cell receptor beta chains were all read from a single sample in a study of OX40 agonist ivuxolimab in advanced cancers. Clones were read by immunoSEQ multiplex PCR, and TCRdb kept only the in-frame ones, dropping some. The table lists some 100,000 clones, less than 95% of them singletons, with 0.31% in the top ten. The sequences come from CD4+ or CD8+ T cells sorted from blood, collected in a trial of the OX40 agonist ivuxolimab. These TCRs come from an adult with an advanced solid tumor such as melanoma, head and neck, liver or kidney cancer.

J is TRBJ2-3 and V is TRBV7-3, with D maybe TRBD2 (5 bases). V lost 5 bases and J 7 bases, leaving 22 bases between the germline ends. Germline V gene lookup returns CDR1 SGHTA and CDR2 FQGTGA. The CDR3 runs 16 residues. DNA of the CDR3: TGTGCCAGCAGCCTGAGTAATAGCGAGGGAGCTAATACGCAGTATTTT. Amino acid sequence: CASSLSNSEGANTQYF.

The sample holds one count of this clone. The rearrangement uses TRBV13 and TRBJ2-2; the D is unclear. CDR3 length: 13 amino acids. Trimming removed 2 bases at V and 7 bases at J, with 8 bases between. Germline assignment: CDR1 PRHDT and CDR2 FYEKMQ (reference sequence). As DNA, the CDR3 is TGTGCCAGCAGCTTAAGGGTCGGCGGGGAGCTGTTTTTT. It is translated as CASSLRVGGELFF.

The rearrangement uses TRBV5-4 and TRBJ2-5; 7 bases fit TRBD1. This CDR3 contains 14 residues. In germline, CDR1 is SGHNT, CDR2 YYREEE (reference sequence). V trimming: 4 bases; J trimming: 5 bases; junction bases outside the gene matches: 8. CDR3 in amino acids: CASSQGDMRETQYF. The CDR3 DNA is TGTGCCAGCAGCCAGGGGGACATGCGGGAGACCCAGTACTTC.

CDR3 in DNA: TGTGCCAGCAGTCCCCCCGGGCTAGCGGGAGCCTACGAGCAGTACTTC. Translation: CASSPPGLAGAYEQYF. The J gene is TRBJ2-7, the V gene TRBV28; 10 bases match TRBD2. The CDR3 runs 16 residues. J was trimmed by 2 bases and V by 5 bases; bases with no gene match: 9. Per germline, CDR1 MDHEN and CDR2 SYDVKM.

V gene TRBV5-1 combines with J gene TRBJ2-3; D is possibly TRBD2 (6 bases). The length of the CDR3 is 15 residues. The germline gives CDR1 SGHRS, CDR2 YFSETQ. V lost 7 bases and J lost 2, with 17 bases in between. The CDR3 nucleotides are TGCGCCAGCTCTCCTTTACTAGCCTACACAGATACGCAGTATTTT. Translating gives CASSPLLAYTDTQYF. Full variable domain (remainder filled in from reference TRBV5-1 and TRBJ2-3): KAGVTQTPRYLIKTRGQQVTLSCSPISGHRSVSWYQQTPGQGLQFLFEYFSETQRNKGNFPGRFSGRQFSNSRSEMNVSTLELGDSALYLCASSPLLAYTDTQYFGPGTRLTVL.

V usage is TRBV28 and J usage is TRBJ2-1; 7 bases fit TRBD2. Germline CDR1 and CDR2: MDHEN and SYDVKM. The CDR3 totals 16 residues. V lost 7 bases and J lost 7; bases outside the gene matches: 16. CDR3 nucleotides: TGTGCCAGCAACCGTGATATAGCGGGTGTTGATAATGAGCAGTTCTTC. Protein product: CASNRDIAGVDNEQFF.

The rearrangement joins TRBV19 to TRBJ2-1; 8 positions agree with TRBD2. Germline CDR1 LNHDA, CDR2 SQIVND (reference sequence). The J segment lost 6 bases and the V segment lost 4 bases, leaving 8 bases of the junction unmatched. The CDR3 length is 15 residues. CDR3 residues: CASSTMGLDFNEQFF. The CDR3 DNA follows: TGTGCCAGTAGTACTATGGGACTAGACTTCAATGAGCAGTTCTTC.

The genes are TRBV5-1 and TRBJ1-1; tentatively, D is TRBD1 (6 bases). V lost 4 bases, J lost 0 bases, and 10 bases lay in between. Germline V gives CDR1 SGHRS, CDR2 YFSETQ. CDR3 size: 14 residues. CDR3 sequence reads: CASSTDSMNTEAFF. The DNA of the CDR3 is TGCGCCAGCAGCACGGACAGTATGAACACTGAAGCTTTCTTT.

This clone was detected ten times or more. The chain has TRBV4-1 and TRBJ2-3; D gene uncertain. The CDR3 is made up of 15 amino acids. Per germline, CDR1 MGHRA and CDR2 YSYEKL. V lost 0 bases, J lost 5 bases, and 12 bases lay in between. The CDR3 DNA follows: TGCGCCAGCAGCCAAGATCGAAGCTCCCTAGATACGCAGTATTTT. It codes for CASSQDRSSLDTQYF.

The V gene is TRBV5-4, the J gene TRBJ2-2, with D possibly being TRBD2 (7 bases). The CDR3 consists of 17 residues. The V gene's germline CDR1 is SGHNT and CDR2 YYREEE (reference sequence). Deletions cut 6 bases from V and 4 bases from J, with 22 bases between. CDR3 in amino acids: CASTSNGGRETTGELFF. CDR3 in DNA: TGTGCCAGCACCTCGAACGGGGGGCGGGAAACCACCGGGGAGCTGTTTTTT.

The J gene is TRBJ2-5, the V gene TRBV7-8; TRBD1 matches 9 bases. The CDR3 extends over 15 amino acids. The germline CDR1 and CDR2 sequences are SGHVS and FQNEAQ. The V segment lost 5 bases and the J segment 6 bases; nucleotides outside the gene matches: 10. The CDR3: CASSPPGQGQKTQYF. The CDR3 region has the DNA TGTGCCAGCAGCCCGCCGGGACAGGGTCAAAAGACCCAGTACTTC.

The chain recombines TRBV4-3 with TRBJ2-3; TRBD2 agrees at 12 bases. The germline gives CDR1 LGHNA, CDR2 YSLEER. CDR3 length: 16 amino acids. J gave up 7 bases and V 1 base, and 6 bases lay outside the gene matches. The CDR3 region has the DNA TGCGCCAGCAGCCAAGGGGTGACTAGCGGGAGAAATACGCAGTATTTT. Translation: CASSQGVTSGRNTQYF.

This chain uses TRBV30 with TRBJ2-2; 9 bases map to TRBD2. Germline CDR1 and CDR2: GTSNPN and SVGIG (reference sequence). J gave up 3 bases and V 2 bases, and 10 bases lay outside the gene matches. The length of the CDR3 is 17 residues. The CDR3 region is CAWSPSGIVWDTGELFF. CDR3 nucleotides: TGTGCCTGGAGTCCTAGCGGGATCGTTTGGGACACCGGGGAGCTGTTTTTT.

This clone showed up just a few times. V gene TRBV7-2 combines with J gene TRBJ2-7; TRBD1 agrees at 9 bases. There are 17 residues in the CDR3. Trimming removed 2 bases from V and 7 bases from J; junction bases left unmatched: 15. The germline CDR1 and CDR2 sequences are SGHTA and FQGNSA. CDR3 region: CASSLRPPGTGFQEQYF. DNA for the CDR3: TGTGCCAGCAGCTTACGTCCCCCCGGGACAGGGTTTCAAGAGCAGTACTTC.

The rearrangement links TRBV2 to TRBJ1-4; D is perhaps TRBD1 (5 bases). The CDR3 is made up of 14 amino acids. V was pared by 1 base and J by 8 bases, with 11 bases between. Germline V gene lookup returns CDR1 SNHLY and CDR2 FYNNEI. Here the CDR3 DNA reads TGTGCCAGCAGTGAAGAGGGGCTCCAGGAAAAACTGTTTTTT. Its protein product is CASSEEGLQEKLFF.

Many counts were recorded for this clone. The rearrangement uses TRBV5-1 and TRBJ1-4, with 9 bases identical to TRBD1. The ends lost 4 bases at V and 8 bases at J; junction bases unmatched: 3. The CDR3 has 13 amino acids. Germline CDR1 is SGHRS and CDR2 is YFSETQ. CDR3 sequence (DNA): TGCGCCAGCAGCCCAGGGACAGGGGAAAAACTGTTTTTT. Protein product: CASSPGTGEKLFF. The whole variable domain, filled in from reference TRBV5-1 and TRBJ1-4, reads KAGVTQTPRYLIKTRGQQVTLSCSPISGHRSVSWYQQTPGQGLQFLFEYFSETQRNKGNFPGRFSGRQFSNSRSEMNVSTLELGDSALYLCASSPGTGEKLFFGSGTQLSVL.

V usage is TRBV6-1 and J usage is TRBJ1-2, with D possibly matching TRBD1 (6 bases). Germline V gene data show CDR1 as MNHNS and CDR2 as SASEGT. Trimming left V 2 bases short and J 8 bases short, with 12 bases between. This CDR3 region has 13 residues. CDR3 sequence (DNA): TGTGCCAGCAGTGAAACAGGGATTTACGGCTACACCTTC. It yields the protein CASSETGIYGYTF.

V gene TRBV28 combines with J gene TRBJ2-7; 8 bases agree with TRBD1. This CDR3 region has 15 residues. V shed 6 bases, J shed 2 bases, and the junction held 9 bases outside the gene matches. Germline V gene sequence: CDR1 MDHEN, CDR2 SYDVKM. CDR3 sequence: CASSPMAGQAYEQYF. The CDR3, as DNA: TGTGCCAGCAGCCCTATGGCGGGACAGGCCTACGAGCAGTACTTC.

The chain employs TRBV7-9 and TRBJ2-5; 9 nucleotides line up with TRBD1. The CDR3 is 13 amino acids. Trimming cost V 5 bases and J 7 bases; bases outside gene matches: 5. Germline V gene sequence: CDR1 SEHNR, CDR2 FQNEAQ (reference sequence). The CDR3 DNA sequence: TGTGCCAGCAGCCGGGACAGGGAAGGGACCCAGTACTTC. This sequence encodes CASSRDREGTQYF.

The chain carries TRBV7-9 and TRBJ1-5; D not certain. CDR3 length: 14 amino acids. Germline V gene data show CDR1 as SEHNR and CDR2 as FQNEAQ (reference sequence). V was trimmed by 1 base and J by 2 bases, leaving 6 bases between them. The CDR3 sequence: CASSLGYGNQPQHF. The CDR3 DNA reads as TGTGCCAGCAGCTTAGGTTATGGCAATCAGCCCCAGCATTTT.

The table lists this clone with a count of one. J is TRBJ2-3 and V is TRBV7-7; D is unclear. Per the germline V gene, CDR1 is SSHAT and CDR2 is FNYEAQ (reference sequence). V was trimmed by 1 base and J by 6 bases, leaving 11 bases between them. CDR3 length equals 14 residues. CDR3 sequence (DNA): TGTGCCAGCAGCTTAGGAGTAGACGGGGATACGCAGTATTTT. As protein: CASSLGVDGDTQYF.

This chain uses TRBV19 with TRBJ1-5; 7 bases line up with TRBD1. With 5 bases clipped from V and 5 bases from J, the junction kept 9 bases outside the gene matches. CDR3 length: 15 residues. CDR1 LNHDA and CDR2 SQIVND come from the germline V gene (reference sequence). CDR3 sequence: CASSHVGTADQPQHF. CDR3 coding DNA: TGTGCCAGTAGTCATGTCGGGACAGCGGATCAGCCCCAGCATTTT.

CDR3 bases: TGCGCCAGCAGCCCACAGGGGGCAGGCACTGAAGCTTTCTTT. It yields the protein CASSPQGAGTEAFF. The V and J genes are TRBV5-1 and TRBJ1-1; 9 nucleotides agree with TRBD1. Germline CDR1 SGHRS, CDR2 YFSETQ. V was clipped by 4 bases and J by 4 bases; unmatched bases: 5. The CDR3 is 14 amino acids.

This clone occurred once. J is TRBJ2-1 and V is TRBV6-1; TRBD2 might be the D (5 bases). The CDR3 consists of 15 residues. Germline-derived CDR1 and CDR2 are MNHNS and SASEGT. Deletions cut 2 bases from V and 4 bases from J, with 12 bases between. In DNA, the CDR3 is TGTGCCAGCAGTGAATTGAGGGTGAGGTACAATGAGCAGTTCTTC. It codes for CASSELRVRYNEQFF.

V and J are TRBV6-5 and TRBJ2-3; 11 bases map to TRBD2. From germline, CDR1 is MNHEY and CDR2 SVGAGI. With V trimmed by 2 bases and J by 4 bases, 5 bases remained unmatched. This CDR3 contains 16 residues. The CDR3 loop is CASSYASGRNADTQYF. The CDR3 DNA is TGTGCCAGCAGTTACGCTAGCGGGAGGAATGCAGATACGCAGTATTTT.

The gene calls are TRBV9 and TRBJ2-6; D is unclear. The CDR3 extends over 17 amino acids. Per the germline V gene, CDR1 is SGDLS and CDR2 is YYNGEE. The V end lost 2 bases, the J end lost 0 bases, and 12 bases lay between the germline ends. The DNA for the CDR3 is TGTGCCAGCAGCGTGGACGGTGGGTTCTCTGGGGCCAACGTCCTGACTTTC. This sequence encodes CASSVDGGFSGANVLTF.

The CDR3 DNA sequence: TGTGCCAGCAAGCAAACGCCCACGAACACCGGGGAGCTGTTTTTT. Translation gives CASKQTPTNTGELFF. The chain carries TRBV2 and TRBJ2-2; D is ambiguous. CDR1 is SNHLY, CDR2 FYNNEI, per germline. Trimming left V 7 bases short and J 0 bases short, with 12 bases between. CDR3 length: 15 residues.

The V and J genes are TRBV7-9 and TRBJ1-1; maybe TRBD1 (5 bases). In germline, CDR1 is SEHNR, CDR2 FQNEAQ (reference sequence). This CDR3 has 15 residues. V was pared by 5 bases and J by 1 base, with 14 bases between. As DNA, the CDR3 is TGTGCCAGCAGCCCACGACAGTATCCGAACACTGAAGCTTTCTTT. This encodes CASSPRQYPNTEAFF. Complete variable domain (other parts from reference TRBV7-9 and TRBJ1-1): DTGVSQNPRHKITKRGQNVTFRCDPISEHNRLYWYRQTLGQGPEFLTYFQNEAQLEKSRLLSDRFSAERPKGSFSTLEIQRTEQGDSAMYLCASSPRQYPNTEAFFGQGTRLTVV.

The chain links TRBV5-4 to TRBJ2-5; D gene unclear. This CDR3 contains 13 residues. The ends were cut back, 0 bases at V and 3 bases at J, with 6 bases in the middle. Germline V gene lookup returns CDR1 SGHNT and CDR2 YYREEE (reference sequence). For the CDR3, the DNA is TGTGCCAGCAGCTTGGTCAGAGAAGAGACCCAGTACTTC. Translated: CASSLVREETQYF.